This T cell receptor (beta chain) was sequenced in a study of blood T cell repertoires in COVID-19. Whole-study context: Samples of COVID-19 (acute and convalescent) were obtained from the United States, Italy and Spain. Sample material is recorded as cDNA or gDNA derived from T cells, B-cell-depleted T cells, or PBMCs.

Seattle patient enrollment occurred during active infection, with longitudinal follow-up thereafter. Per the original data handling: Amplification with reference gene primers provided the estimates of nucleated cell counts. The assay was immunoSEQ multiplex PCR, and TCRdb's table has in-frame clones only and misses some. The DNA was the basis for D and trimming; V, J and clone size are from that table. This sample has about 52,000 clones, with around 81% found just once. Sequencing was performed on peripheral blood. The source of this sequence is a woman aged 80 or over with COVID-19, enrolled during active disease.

In DNA form, the CDR3 reads TGTGCCAGCAGCTTAGTAGCGGGGCTCCAAGAGACCCAGTACTTC. It translates to CASSLVAGLQETQYF. This sequence joins TRBV7-2 and TRBJ2-5; 8 bases map to TRBD2. Unmatched junction bases numbered 2, after V lost 1 base and J lost 1 base. Germline loops: CDR1 SGHTA, CDR2 FQGNSA. The CDR3 sequence is 15 residues long.